A single sample gave rise to the 8 T cell receptor beta chains below, sequenced in a study of T-cell memory formation after mild COVID-19. TCRdb re-derived calls from the 5' RACE reads in MiXCR, one entry per CDR3 protein. The sample contains about 390,000 distinct CDR3 sequences, about 21% of which appear only once. Specimen: PBMCs or a T cell subset sorted from them (not recorded which). Receptors originate from an adult woman who had mild COVID-19 (a few samples of this study predate the infection). Cell type and time point are not known.

This clonotype has only a few counts. This rearrangement joins TRBV2 to TRBJ2-7; maybe TRBD2 (5 bases). Germline V lookup: CDR1 SNHLY, CDR2 FYNNEI. V lost 6 bases, J lost 4 bases, and 13 bases lay in between. This CDR3 comprises 13 residues. CDR3 bases: TGTGCCAGCAGCTCAGACCCGGGGTACGAGCAGTACTTC. It codes for CASSSDPGYEQYF.

The chain couples TRBV9 to TRBJ2-7; 9 bases align to TRBD2. CDR3 length: 15 residues. CDR1 is SGDLS, CDR2 YYNGEE, per germline. With 0 bases clipped from V and 6 bases from J, the junction kept 7 bases outside the gene matches. CDR3 coding DNA: TGTGCCAGCAGCGTAGCTAGCGGGAACGTCGGCGAGCAGTACTTC. It specifies CASSVASGNVGEQYF.

This clonotype came up a few times. The germline gene is not matched at one end of the junction; a read error may be the cause. The gene calls are TRBV2 and TRBJ1-1; D perhaps matches TRBD1 (6 bases). CDR1 is SNHLY, CDR2 FYNNEI, per germline. This CDR3 is 15 amino acids long. The CDR3 loop is CASSEEIGGGTEAFF. The CDR3 nucleotides are TGTGCCAGCAGCGAAGAAATAGGGGGTGGAACTGAAGCTTTCTTT.

This clonotype appeared many times. The chain employs TRBV20-1 and TRBJ2-3; no firm D call. The CDR3 length is 10 residues. V dropped 4 bases and J dropped 3 bases, with 2 bases sitting between them. Germline V lookup: CDR1 DFQATT, CDR2 SNEGSKA (reference sequence). The CDR3 DNA sequence: TGCAGTGCTATAACAGATACGCAGTATTTT. Protein product: CSAITDTQYF.

The sample holds many counts of this clonotype. The CDR3 sequence: CASTRDYTRTDTQYF. The CDR3 bases are TGTGCCAGCACCCGGGACTACACCCGCACAGATACGCAGTATTTT. The chain uses TRBV6-5 and TRBJ2-3, with 7 bases identical to TRBD2. This CDR3 is 15 amino acids long. J was trimmed by 1 base and V by 7 bases; bases with no gene match: 8. The germline V gene has CDR1 MNHEY and CDR2 SVGAGI.

This clonotype has only a few counts. The chain uses TRBV28 and TRBJ2-1; 7 nucleotides match TRBD1. This CDR3 comprises 15 residues. With 6 bases clipped from V and 4 bases from J, the junction kept 9 bases outside the gene matches. From germline, CDR1 is MDHEN and CDR2 SYDVKM. CDR3 amino acids: CASRPPGQKYNEQFF. CDR3 coding DNA: TGTGCCAGCAGACCTCCGGGACAGAAGTACAATGAGCAGTTCTTC. Supplemented by reference TRBV28 and TRBJ2-1, the full variable domain reads DVKVTQSSRYLVKRTGEKVFLECVQDMDHENMFWYRQDPGLGLRLIYFSYDVKMKEKGDIPEGYSVSREKKERFSLILESASTNQTSMYLCASRPPGQKYNEQFFGPGTRLTVL.

This clonotype was detected a few times. The V gene is TRBV20-1, the J gene TRBJ2-4; TRBD2 might be the D (6 bases). This CDR3 comprises 16 residues. The V gene lost 6 bases and the J gene lost 9 bases, with 27 bases spanning the gap. CDR1 is DFQATT, CDR2 SNEGSKA, per germline (reference sequence). CDR3 in amino acids: CSATSLREALGGIQYF. The CDR3 nucleotides are TGCAGTGCAACTAGCCTACGCGAGGCTTTAGGTGGCATTCAGTACTTC.

This clonotype was counted a few times. The V gene is TRBV6-5, the J gene TRBJ2-5; TRBD1 is a possible D gene (5 bases). The CDR3 loop spans 19 amino acids. CDR1 and CDR2 (germline): MNHEY, SVGAGI. Trimming removed 2 bases at V and 4 bases at J, with 26 bases between. This CDR3 reads CASSYTRVHLPGRAETQYF. As DNA, the CDR3 is TGTGCCAGCAGTTACACACGTGTCCACCTCCCGGGCAGGGCAGAGACCCAGTACTTC.